One sample yielded the 21 T cell receptor beta chains listed below, sequenced in a study of breast tumors, draining lymph nodes, adjacent tissues. TCRdb independently ran MiXCR on the multiplex PCR reads; one entry per CDR3 protein. Of approximately 180,000 distinct CDR3 sequences in the sample, 33% were seen once. Axillary draining lymph nodes of breast cancer patients supplied the node samples. The sample taken for sequencing was axillary lymph node tissue. The receptors derive from a female donor with breast cancer. Some clones in this sample may be carry-over from other donors' samples.

The V and J genes are TRBV20-1 and TRBJ1-3; weak D call: TRBD1 (5 bases). Trimming removed 3 bases at V and 9 bases at J, with 15 bases between. Per germline, CDR1 DFQATT and CDR2 SNEGSKA (reference sequence). The CDR3 totals 13 residues. The DNA of the CDR3 is TGCAGTGCTAGCGGGGGGGACGGGAGCACCATATATTTT. It is translated as CSASGGDGSTIYF.

Concerning this clonotype: A single base separates this from a much larger clone, so it may be a read error. The chain has TRBV29-1 and TRBJ1-5, with 8 bases that match TRBD1. This CDR3 is built from 15 residues. Germline lookup yields CDR1 SQVTM and CDR2 ANQGSEA. Losses at the gene ends were 7 bases for V and 5 bases for J; bases not matched to a gene: 13. The CDR3 loop is CSAQTTGGGDQPQHF. CDR3 nucleotide sequence: TGCAGCGCTCAAACCACAGGGGGAGGCGATCAGCCCCAGCATTTT.

This clonotype showed up just a few times. V is TRBV19 and J is TRBJ1-1; D uncertain. Trimming left V 9 bases short and J 0 bases short, with 11 bases between. Germline V gives CDR1 LNHDA, CDR2 SQIVND (reference sequence). The CDR3 is made up of 13 amino acids. CDR3 sequence reads: CASLGIMNTEAFF. CDR3 sequence (DNA): TGTGCCAGCCTAGGGATTATGAACACTGAAGCTTTCTTT.

Ten or more counts support this clonotype. The gene calls are TRBV7-9 and TRBJ2-7, with D possibly being TRBD2 (5 bases). Germline V lookup: CDR1 SEHNR, CDR2 FQNEAQ (reference sequence). The CDR3 consists of 17 residues. The V end lost 5 bases, the J end lost 2 bases, and 22 bases lay between the germline ends. CDR3 sequence: CASSARREWEKPYEQYF. The CDR3 DNA reads TGTGCCAGCAGCGCCCGACGTGAGTGGGAGAAACCCTACGAGCAGTACTTC. The full variable domain, with the rest looked up from reference TRBV7-9 and TRBJ2-7, is DTGVSQNPRHKITKRGQNVTFRCDPISEHNRLYWYRQTLGQGPEFLTYFQNEAQLEKSRLLSDRFSAERPKGSFSTLEIQRTEQGDSAMYLCASSARREWEKPYEQYFGPGTRLTVT.

This clonotype came up many times. The chain has TRBV14 and TRBJ1-6; D may be TRBD1 (6 bases). There are 16 residues in the CDR3. Germline V gene data show CDR1 as SGHDN and CDR2 as FVKESK. Trimming removed 4 bases at V and 5 bases at J, with 15 bases between. The CDR3 loop is CASSPPGAGDNSPLHF. For the CDR3, the DNA is TGTGCCAGCAGCCCCCCAGGGGCGGGGGATAATTCACCCCTCCACTTT.

In its sample, this clonotype was seen many times. V is TRBV5-8 and J is TRBJ2-3; no clear D. V lost 0 bases and J 8 bases, leaving 16 bases between the germline ends. Germline V gene sequence: CDR1 SGHTS, CDR2 YDEGEE. This CDR3 is 15 amino acids long. The CDR3 DNA sequence: TGTGCCAGCAGCTTGGCTCTAGGGTTGCACGGTACGCAGTATTTT. It encodes CASSLALGLHGTQYF.

This clonotype appeared many times. This chain uses TRBV4-3 with TRBJ2-1; D gene uncertain. CDR1 LGHNA and CDR2 YSLEER come from the germline V gene. This CDR3 is built from 14 residues. Trimming stripped 4 bases from V and 4 bases from J, with 11 bases between. CDR3: CASSRGARYNEQFF. CDR3 nucleotides: TGCGCCAGCAGCCGAGGAGCCCGATACAATGAGCAGTTCTTC.

This clonotype was counted ten times or more. The rearrangement joins TRBV19 to TRBJ1-5, with D hard to call. The CDR3 runs to 16 residues. Trimming shortened V by 5 bases and J by 1 base, and 15 bases separated the two germline ends. Germline CDR1 reads LNHDA; CDR2 reads SQIVND (reference sequence). The CDR3 region is CASSGVTLGSNQPQHF. The CDR3 DNA is TGTGCCAGTAGTGGGGTAACCTTGGGGAGCAATCAGCCCCAGCATTTT.

The V gene is TRBV7-9, the J gene TRBJ2-3, with TRBD2 as a possible D gene (5 bases). Germline CDR1 and CDR2: SEHNR and FQNEAQ (reference sequence). The ends were cut back, 1 base at V and 5 bases at J, with 16 bases in the middle. CDR3 length: 16 amino acids. The CDR3 loop is CASSLEGALTGDTQYF. The CDR3 DNA is TGTGCCAGCAGCTTAGAGGGAGCCCTCACCGGAGATACGCAGTATTTT.

This clonotype was seen at least ten times. In DNA form, the CDR3 reads TGTGCCAGTAGACCGGACAGGGCTAACTATGGCTACACCTTC. It yields the protein CASRPDRANYGYTF. The genes are TRBV19 and TRBJ1-2, with 8 bases identical to TRBD1. The germline V gene encodes CDR1 LNHDA and CDR2 SQIVND (reference sequence). The CDR3 totals 14 residues. V shed 6 bases, J shed 0 bases, and the junction held 3 bases outside the gene matches.

This chain uses TRBV12-3 or TRBV12-4 with TRBJ1-4; 7 bases are shared with TRBD1. The CDR3 spans 18 residues. Trimming removed 6 bases from V and 7 bases from J; junction bases left unmatched: 20. In DNA form, the CDR3 reads TGTGCCAGCAGCCACATCGCGCTTCGACAGGGAGGGTTTGAAAAACTGTTTTTT. It specifies CASSHIALRQGGFEKLFF.

The table lists this clonotype with many counts. Just one base apart from a much larger clone, this may be a read error. V is TRBV24-1 and J is TRBJ1-2, with D maybe TRBD1 (5 bases). V dropped 12 bases and J dropped 2 bases, with 18 bases sitting between them. Germline V lookup: CDR1 KGHDR, CDR2 SFDVKD. The CDR3 loop spans 14 amino acids. The CDR3 loop reads CAASGAGPNYGYTF. The CDR3 DNA is TGTGCCGCCTCTGGGGCAGGGCCAAACTATGGCTACACCTTC.

Remarks on this clonotype: No DNA is shown, since the ends of the CDR3 on it are uncertain; the CDR3 is the one TCRdb lists. The chain links TRBV11-1 to TRBJ1-1; the table assigns TRBD1, which was not confirmed against the DNA. The CDR3 is 20 amino acids in total, end residues counted. Germline V gene sequence: CDR1 SGHAT, CDR2 FQDESV (reference sequence). The CDR3 spells CDSSFYICSAAGQSNTEAFF.

This clonotype was detected ten times or more. The J gene is TRBJ2-3, the V gene TRBV6-5; D possibly matches TRBD1 or TRBD2 (5 bases each). V was shortened by 5 bases and J by 0 bases, with 15 bases between the two germline ends. CDR1 MNHEY and CDR2 SVGAGI come from the germline V gene. CDR3 length equals 16 residues. Written as DNA, the CDR3 is TGTGCCAGCAGTGCCCTACGGGGCTCTAGCACAGATACGCAGTATTTT. It is translated as CASSALRGSSTDTQYF.

A note on this clonotype: A read error may produce the germline difference seen at one junction end. The rearrangement joins TRBV28 to TRBJ1-4, with D possibly being TRBD1 (6 bases). The CDR3 spans 14 residues. Per germline, CDR1 MDHEN and CDR2 SYDVKM. CDR3 DNA sequence: TGTGCCAGCAAACCGACAGGACCCCATGAAAAACTGTCTTTT. Amino acids: CASKPTGPHEKLSF.

V usage is TRBV20-1 and J usage is TRBJ1-1; a weak D match, TRBD1 (5 bases). Germline values: CDR1 DFQATT, CDR2 SNEGSKA (reference sequence). The ends were cut back, 0 bases at V and 4 bases at J, with 12 bases in the middle. The CDR3 sequence is 14 residues long. The CDR3 region is CSAREGGASTEAFF. CDR3 coding DNA: TGCAGTGCTAGAGAGGGGGGAGCGAGCACTGAAGCTTTCTTT.

This clonotype has ten or more counts. The J gene is TRBJ1-1, the V gene TRBV29-1; D may be TRBD1 (6 bases). In germline, CDR1 is SQVTM, CDR2 ANQGSEA. The CDR3 has 13 amino acids. Deletions cut 6 bases from V and 1 base from J, with 12 bases between. This chain's CDR3 is CSVETGWNTEAFF. The CDR3 bases are TGCAGCGTGGAGACAGGATGGAACACTGAAGCTTTCTTT.

The sample holds many counts of this clonotype. The CDR3 spells CSARDRGLEKLFF. The CDR3 DNA reads TGCAGTGCTAGAGACAGGGGGCTGGAAAAACTGTTTTTT. The chain recombines TRBV20-1 with TRBJ1-4; 8 bases align to TRBD1. The CDR3 has 13 residues. Unmatched junction bases numbered 2, after V lost 0 bases and J lost 8 bases. Germline V CDR1 and CDR2: DFQATT, SNEGSKA (reference sequence).

This clonotype came up once. Since a much larger clone is just one base distant, this may be a read error. The chain is built from TRBV6-2 or TRBV6-3 and TRBJ2-1; TRBD2 agrees at 10 bases. Trimming cost V 7 bases and J 4 bases; bases outside gene matches: 7. Germline CDR1 is MNHEY and CDR2 is SVGEGT. The CDR3 runs 15 residues. The CDR3 DNA reads as TGTGCCAGCACGCTTAGCGGGGGGCCATACAATGAGCAGTTCTTC. As protein: CASTLSGGPYNEQFF.

The V call is TRBV10-3, the J call TRBJ2-3, with unresolved D. Per the germline V gene, CDR1 is ENHRY and CDR2 is SYGVKD. The CDR3 has 15 amino acids. V lost 3 bases and J lost 0, with 10 bases in between. DNA of the CDR3: TGTGCCATCAGTGATGAGCGCCTAAGCACAGATACGCAGTATTTT. Residues: CAISDERLSTDTQYF.

The sample holds many counts of this clonotype. This chain joins TRBV28 and TRBJ1-2, with TRBD1 as a possible D gene (5 bases). The CDR3 contains 12 residues. From germline, CDR1 is MDHEN and CDR2 SYDVKM. Trimming stripped 8 bases from V and 4 bases from J, with 11 bases between. CDR3 region: CASGNGAYGYTF. The CDR3 region has the DNA TGTGCCAGCGGGAACGGGGCCTATGGCTACACCTTC.